What follows is one T cell receptor beta chain and its context. Its cognate antigen is unknown. These data originate in a study of shared clonotypes between healthy human individuals. Study outcomes and limitations: The small donor group covered limited genetic and exposure diversity.

Germline CDR1 reads MDHEN; CDR2 reads SYDVKM. The CDR3 totals 16 residues. V lost 5 bases, J lost 6 bases, and 20 bases lay in between. Repertoires were generated with immunoSEQ multiplex PCR, while TCRdb's copy carries only in-frame clones and drops some. This sample has roughly 1,000,000 clones, with around three quarters found just once. This rearrangement joins TRBV28 to TRBJ1-5, with D unclear. The clonotype was recovered from a man younger than 35 in good health. Some clones in this sample may be carry-over from other donors' samples. Sequenced material: memory CD4+ T cells from PBMCs. As to subset: CD45RA-negative fraction. CDR3 sequence reads: CASSPTSQARGQPQHF. The CDR3 DNA reads as TGTGCCAGCAGTCCGACTTCTCAGGCGCGAGGTCAGCCCCAGCATTTT.